This passage covers 21 T cell receptor beta chains from one sample sequenced in a study of early T cells in non-severe SARS-CoV-2 infection. TCRdb analysed the 5' RACE reads with MiXCR anew, one entry per CDR3 protein. The top ten clones hold around 2.9% of a sample with 100,000 to 130,000 distinct CDR3 sequences, 9% to 13% of them seen once. Specimen: whole blood. These receptors originate from an adult who was a healthcare worker with PCR-confirmed SARS-CoV-2 infection or an uninfected control (not recorded which).

The chain links TRBV18 to TRBJ2-7; TRBD2 might be the D (5 bases). With 1 base removed from V and 6 bases from J, the gap between germline ends came to 10 bases. The CDR3 extends over 13 amino acids. The germline CDR1 and CDR2 sequences are KGHSH and LQKENI. The CDR3 bases are TGTGCCAGCTCACCACGATCCGAGGGCGAGCAGTACTTC. Residues: CASSPRSEGEQYF.

The chain recombines TRBV2 with TRBJ1-1, with D possibly matching TRBD1 (5 bases). Per germline, CDR1 SNHLY and CDR2 FYNNEI. CDR3 length: 15 residues. Trimming took 7 bases from V and 0 from J, leaving 15 bases between them. CDR3 region: CASIAGQIMNTEAFF. DNA for the CDR3: TGTGCCAGCATCGCGGGGCAGATAATGAACACTGAAGCTTTCTTT.

This clonotype was observed a few times. The J gene is TRBJ2-3, the V gene TRBV2, with TRBD1 matching over 7 bases. This CDR3 contains 15 residues. The V and J ends lost 4 bases and 0 bases, in that order; junction bases with no gene match: 4. The germline CDR1 and CDR2 sequences are SNHLY and FYNNEI. The CDR3 protein is CASSVRGLSTDTQYF. The CDR3 nucleotides are TGTGCCAGCAGTGTCAGGGGGTTAAGCACAGATACGCAGTATTTT.

This chain uses TRBV29-1 with TRBJ2-3; the D call may be TRBD1 or TRBD2 (5 bases each). V was pared by 8 bases and J by 13 bases, with 16 bases between. CDR1 and CDR2 from the germline V gene are SQVTM and ANQGSEA. The CDR3 covers 10 residues. CDR3 DNA sequence: TGCAGCTCCGGGGCTTCCGGAGAGTATTTT. This codes for CSSGASGEYF.

This clonotype was detected a few times. Mismatch with germline at one junction end may stem from a read error. The chain combines TRBV7-6 with TRBJ2-7; no reliable D call. Germline CDR1 is SGHVS and CDR2 is FNYEAQ. This CDR3 spans 12 amino acids. The CDR3 is CASSLLPYGQYF. Written as DNA, the CDR3 is TGTGCCAGCAGCTTGCTGCCCTACGGGCAGTACTTC.

The gene calls are TRBV29-1 and TRBJ2-3; a weak D match, TRBD2 (8 bases). V lost 3 bases and J 11 bases, leaving 15 bases between the germline ends. CDR1 SQVTM and CDR2 ANQGSEA come from the germline V gene. The CDR3 is 12 amino acids. The CDR3 DNA reads as TGCAGCGTTGACGGTAGCGGGACAGTGCAGTATTTT. Translated: CSVDGSGTVQYF.

For this clonotype: A much larger clone is a single base away; this may be a read error. The chain recombines TRBV20-1 with TRBJ2-4; D is ambiguous. Trimming took 4 bases from V and 2 from J, leaving 15 bases between them. Germline lookup yields CDR1 DFQATT and CDR2 SNEGSKA (reference sequence). The CDR3 totals 15 residues. The CDR3 reads CSATTPVLTKNIQYF. DNA of the CDR3: TGCAGTGCTACAACCCCCGTTCTAACCAAAAACATTCAGTACTTC.

The chain uses TRBV29-1 and TRBJ1-5, with 11 bases identical to TRBD1. After removal of 7 bases from V and 6 bases from J, the junction contained 5 bases not matched to a gene. CDR3 length equals 13 residues. Germline CDR1 SQVTM, CDR2 ANQGSEA. Here the CDR3 reads CSGWTGGSQPQHF. The CDR3 nucleotides read TGCAGCGGCTGGACAGGGGGCTCTCAGCCCCAGCATTTT. The full variable domain, its missing parts supplied by reference TRBV29-1 and TRBJ1-5, is SAVISQKPSRDICQRGTSLTIQCQVDSQVTMMFWYRQQPGQSLTLIATANQGSEATYESGFVIDKFPISRPNLTFSTLTVSNMSPEDSSIYLCSGWTGGSQPQHFGDGTRLSIL.

The chain joins TRBV6-1 to TRBJ2-3; D gene ambiguous. The germline V gene encodes CDR1 MNHNS and CDR2 SASEGT. The V end lost 0 bases, the J end lost 0 bases, and 4 bases lay between the germline ends. This CDR3 contains 14 residues. As DNA, the CDR3 is TGTGCCAGCAGTGAAGCTGGTAGCACAGATACGCAGTATTTT. Amino acid sequence: CASSEAGSTDTQYF.

The chain is built from TRBV7-9 and TRBJ2-5; a weak D match, TRBD2 (6 bases). CDR3 length equals 17 residues. V lost 7 bases to trimming and J lost 5 bases, with 26 bases between them. Germline lookup yields CDR1 SEHNR and CDR2 FQNEAQ (reference sequence). Written as DNA, the CDR3 is TGTGCCAGCACCAAAAATCCCCCGGCGGGAACCGTCGAGACCCAGTACTTC. Its translation is CASTKNPPAGTVETQYF.

This clonotype was seen more than once but under ten times. The rearrangement links TRBV20-1 to TRBJ2-7; 15 positions agree with TRBD2. The ends lost 5 bases at V and 2 bases at J; junction bases unmatched: 7. Per the germline V gene, CDR1 is DFQATT and CDR2 is SNEGSKA (reference sequence). CDR3 length equals 16 residues. CDR3 loop: CSAPRTSGGVTYEQYF. The CDR3 DNA reads TGCAGTGCTCCGAGGACTAGCGGGGGGGTAACCTACGAGCAGTACTTC.

At least ten counts were recorded for this clonotype. The chain uses TRBV29-1 and TRBJ2-2; either TRBD1 or TRBD2 may fit D (5 bases each). Germline CDR1 SQVTM, CDR2 ANQGSEA. The CDR3 covers 16 residues. Trimming shortened V by 7 bases and J by 0 bases, and 18 bases separated the two germline ends. The CDR3 coding sequence is TGCAGCGCCCGCCCACCCGGGACGGCGAACACCGGGGAGCTGTTTTTT. This encodes CSARPPGTANTGELFF.

With respect to this clonotype: The junction does not match germline at one end; this may be a read error. The chain couples TRBV29-1 to TRBJ2-6; 8 nucleotides match TRBD2. Germline V gene data show CDR1 as SQVTM and CDR2 as ANQGSEA. The CDR3 consists of 11 residues. CDR3 residues: CSVVQAGVCIF. The CDR3 bases are TGCAGCGTTGTTCAAGCGGGAGTCTGTATTTTC.

This clonotype was detected ten times or more. J is TRBJ2-2 and V is TRBV11-2, with D possibly matching TRBD1 (7 bases). Looked up from germline, CDR1 is SGHAT and CDR2 is FQNNGV. The germline V and J ends were trimmed by 7 bases and 1 base, with 25 bases remaining between them. The CDR3 runs 19 residues. This CDR3 is CASTTDREAAIWNTGELFF. In nucleotides, the CDR3 is TGTGCCAGCACTACCGACAGGGAGGCTGCGATTTGGAACACCGGGGAGCTGTTTTTT.

This clonotype was seen at least ten times. The chain has TRBV3-1 and TRBJ1-2; the D gene is possibly TRBD1 (5 bases). This CDR3 spans 14 amino acids. V lost 3 bases, J lost 7 bases, and 15 bases lay in between. Germline V lookup: CDR1 LGHDT, CDR2 YNNKEL (reference sequence). The CDR3 region is CASSQGRGVAGYTF. The CDR3 nucleotides are TGTGCCAGCAGCCAGGGACGTGGGGTAGCTGGCTACACCTTC.

This clonotype was seen at least ten times. For the CDR3, the DNA is TGTGCCAGTAGTGTGGGAGGGCCTGAGACCCAGTACTTC. It translates to CASSVGGPETQYF. V gene TRBV19 combines with J gene TRBJ2-5, with 7 bases matching TRBD2. This CDR3 comprises 13 residues. CDR1 and CDR2 (germline): LNHDA, SQIVND (reference sequence). Losses at the gene ends were 5 bases for V and 5 bases for J; bases not matched to a gene: 5. The variable domain in full, with the rest retrieved from reference TRBV19 and TRBJ2-5, is DGGITQSPKYLFRKEGQNVTLSCEQNLNHDAMYWYRQDPGQGLRLIYYSQIVNDFQKGDIAEGYSVSREKKESFPLTVTSAQKNPTAFYLCASSVGGPETQYFGPGTRLLVL.

The CDR3 is CASRTSSYNEQFF. The CDR3, as DNA: TGCGCCAGCAGAACGAGCTCCTACAATGAGCAGTTCTTC. The rearrangement uses TRBV10-2 and TRBJ2-1; no reliable D call. There are 13 residues in the CDR3. The V gene's germline CDR1 is WSHSY and CDR2 SAAADI. Trimming removed 6 bases at V and 0 bases at J, with 6 bases between.

This chain connects TRBV3-2 to TRBJ2-1; the table's D gene call, TRBD2, was not cross checked with the DNA. TRBV3-2 represents a pseudogene. This CDR3 is 18 amino acids long. CDR3 nucleotides: TGTGCCAGCAGCCACCCGGGACTAGCGGCTGTAAGGAGGAATGAGCAGTTCTTC. It translates to CASSHPGLAAVRRNEQFF.

The table lists this clonotype with many counts. The chain is built from TRBV18 and TRBJ2-7, with 12 positions matching TRBD1. CDR1 is KGHSH, CDR2 LQKENI, per germline. The CDR3 totals 14 residues. J gave up 3 bases and V 6 bases, and 3 bases lay outside the gene matches. The CDR3 sequence is CASSGQGAGYEQYF. The CDR3 DNA follows: TGTGCCAGCTCGGGACAGGGGGCAGGCTACGAGCAGTACTTC.

The table lists this clonotype with a count of one. The V gene is TRBV27, the J gene TRBJ1-6, with 7 bases aligning to TRBD1. The CDR3 length is 15 residues. V trimming: 4 bases; J trimming: 9 bases; junction bases outside the gene matches: 9. Germline CDR1 and CDR2: MNHEY and SMNVEV (reference sequence). CDR3 amino acids: CASSSQGVSGSPLHF. In DNA, the CDR3 is TGTGCCAGCAGTTCCCAGGGGGTGAGCGGTTCACCCCTCCACTTT.

This sequence joins TRBV19 and TRBJ2-6; tentatively, D is TRBD2 (5 bases). The V end lost 1 base, the J end lost 4 bases, and 11 bases lay between the germline ends. There are 16 residues in the CDR3. Germline V gene lookup returns CDR1 LNHDA and CDR2 SQIVND (reference sequence). CDR3 in amino acids: CASSIVGISGANVLTF. CDR3 nucleotides: TGTGCCAGTAGTATAGTCGGGATTTCGGGGGCCAACGTCCTGACTTTC.